A selection of T cell receptor beta chains follows, all from one sample in a study of cytomegalovirus exposure and HLA in healthy donors. The method was immunoSEQ multiplex PCR; TCRdb's version includes in-frame clones alone and lacks a portion of them. The table shows around 220,000 clones, with approximately 68% occurring only once. The sequencing input was PBMCs. Receptors were obtained from a woman aged 30 to 39 in good health and CMV-seronegative. Each CDR3 is given with its conserved first and last residue. The D gene is left open where the match is weak. Clone size, where shown, is once, few, many, or a class for clones that have expanded.

clone_size j_call v_call d_call cdr3_aa cdr3_nt
. TRBJ2-5 TRBV7-9 TRBD2 CASSWGLAGAWETQYF TGTGCCAGCAGCTGGGGACTAGCGGGAGCATGGGAGACCCAGTACTTC
. TRBJ1-5 TRBV6-5 TRBD1 CASSPRQGRGQPQHF TGTGCCAGCAGTCCCCGACAGGGAAGGGGGCAGCCCCAGCATTTT
. TRBJ2-1 TRBV2 TRBD1 CASNRDRGRLYNEQFF TGTGCCAGCAACCGGGACAGGGGTAGATTATACAATGAGCAGTTCTTC
few TRBJ2-3 TRBV11-1 TRBD2 CASSDGTSGGDTQYF TGTGCCAGCAGCGACGGGACTAGCGGGGGTGATACGCAGTATTTT
. TRBJ2-6 TRBV14 . CASSRLSTGANVLTF TGTGCCAGCAGCCGACTATCTACTGGGGCCAACGTCCTGACTTTC
few TRBJ1-4 TRBV7-6 TRBD1 CASSQEQGSNEKLFF TGTGCCAGCAGCCAGGAACAGGGGTCTAATGAAAAACTGTTTTTT
. TRBJ1-5 TRBV6-6 . CASSYSTAQPQHF TGTGCCAGCAGTTACTCGACAGCTCAGCCCCAGCATTTT
. TRBJ1-1 TRBV7-6 . CASSEASGHSVDTEAFF TGTGCCAGCAGTGAGGCTAGTGGACACTCTGTCGACACTGAAGCTTTCTTT
. TRBJ1-1 TRBV2 . CASSDRRVGGKSEAFF TGTGCCAGCAGTGACAGGAGGGTAGGAGGAAAAAGCGAAGCTTTCTTT
. TRBJ2-5 TRBV7-6 TRBD2 CASSSSGLAAPRLETQYF TGTGCCAGCAGCTCCAGCGGCCTAGCGGCTCCCCGGCTGGAGACCCAGTACTTC
. TRBJ2-2 TRBV7-9 . CASSLTDANTGELFF TGTGCCAGCAGCCTGACAGACGCGAACACCGGGGAGCTGTTTTTT
. TRBJ2-3 TRBV29-1 . CSVEVRENTDTQYF TGCAGCGTTGAGGTCAGGGAAAACACAGATACGCAGTATTTT
. TRBJ2-1 TRBV6-4 TRBD2 CASSAPGRGGLNEQFF TGTGCCAGCAGTGCCCCGGGGCGGGGAGGGCTGAATGAGCAGTTCTTC
once TRBJ2-3 TRBV7-6 TRBD2 CASGAPAGATDTQYF TGTGCCAGCGGAGCCCCCGCGGGAGCCACAGATACGCAGTATTTT
. TRBJ1-1 TRBV11-2 TRBD1 CASSPRQGIKNTEAFF TGTGCCAGCAGCCCCCGACAGGGCATCAAGAACACTGAAGCTTTCTTT
. TRBJ2-3 TRBV18 . CASSPFQGTSSTDTQYF TGTGCCAGCTCACCATTCCAGGGGACCTCTAGCACAGATACGCAGTATTTT
few TRBJ2-4 TRBV6-6 TRBD2 CASSGGGLDIQYF TGTGCCAGCAGTGGGGGGGGACTAGACATTCAGTACTTC
. TRBJ1-2 TRBV6-6 . CASSPSGWGGGYTF TGTGCCAGCAGTCCCTCTGGGTGGGGGGGTGGCTACACCTTC
. TRBJ2-7 TRBV5-4 . CASSQQGTAVTYEQYF TGTGCCAGCAGCCAACAGGGTACAGCGGTGACCTACGAGCAGTACTTC
once TRBJ1-1 TRBV7-9 TRBD1 CSSSSRDRAEAFF TGTTCCAGCAGCTCCCGGGACAGGGCTGAAGCTTTCTTT
. TRBJ1-1 TRBV6-6 . CASRDNGGAFF TGTGCCAGCAGAGACAATGGAGGGGCTTTCTTT
. TRBJ1-3 TRBV5-1 TRBD1 CASSSQGGGFSGNTIYF TGCGCCAGCAGCTCCCAAGGGGGCGGCTTCTCTGGAAACACCATATATTTT
. TRBJ2-7 TRBV19 TRBD2 CASSIPAGTSGYEQYF TGTGCCAGTAGTATTCCCGCCGGGACTAGCGGCTACGAGCAGTACTTC
once TRBJ2-1 TRBV6-6 . CASFSRLEQFF TGTGCCAGCTTCTCCAGGTTGGAGCAGTTCTTC
. TRBJ2-7 TRBV5-6 . CASSLVPGSYEQYF TGTGCCAGCAGCTTAGTCCCAGGCTCCTACGAGCAGTACTTC
. TRBJ2-1 TRBV29-1 . CSFEEFGYNEQFF TGCAGCTTTGAGGAGTTTGGCTACAATGAGCAGTTCTTC
. TRBJ1-4 TRBV15 . CATSAGPEKLFF TGTGCCACCAGCGCAGGGCCTGAAAAACTGTTTTTT
. TRBJ1-1 TRBV2 . CASRELRSTEAFF TGTGCCAGCAGAGAGCTAAGGAGTACTGAAGCTTTCTTT
. TRBJ2-1 TRBV7-9 . CASSPEGKQEQFF TGTGCCAGCAGCCCTGAGGGAAAACAAGAGCAGTTCTTC
few TRBJ2-3 TRBV6-1 . CASSEWAGDTQYF TGTGCCAGCAGTGAATGGGCGGGAGATACGCAGTATTTT
. TRBJ2-3 TRBV2 TRBD2 CASRGSGGDTDTQYF TGTGCCAGCAGGGGGAGCGGGGGGGACACAGATACGCAGTATTTT
. TRBJ2-3 TRBV7-3 . CASSPSGDIMDTQYF TGTGCCAGCAGCCCCTCGGGGGATATCATGGATACGCAGTATTTT
. TRBJ2-2 TRBV12-5 . CASRRPGNTGELFF TGTGCTAGCCGCCGACCGGGGAACACCGGGGAGCTGTTTTTT
. TRBJ1-6 TRBV27 TRBD1 CASRTGGSSPLHF TGTGCCAGCAGGACAGGGGGCTCTTCACCCCTCCACTTT
. TRBJ1-5 TRBV30 . CAWSSANMNQPQHF TGTGCCTGGAGCTCTGCTAATATGAATCAGCCCCAGCATTTT
once TRBJ2-3 TRBV30 . CAFRLPGRTDAQYF TGTGCCTTCCGCCTGCCAGGCCGCACAGATGCGCAGTATTTT
once TRBJ1-3 TRBV19 . CASIRGPISGNTIYF TGTGCCAGTATCCGAGGGCCCATCTCTGGAAACACCATATATTTT
. TRBJ2-7 TRBV30 TRBD2 CAWSKPLAASYEQYF TGTGCCTGGAGCAAACCACTAGCGGCCTCCTACGAGCAGTACTTC
once TRBJ1-1 TRBV9 . CASSVGQWGTEAFF TGTGCCAGCAGCGTCGGACAGTGGGGCACTGAAGCTTTCTTT
. TRBJ1-1 TRBV9 TRBD1 CASSVEGQGVTEAFF TGTGCCAGCAGCGTAGAGGGACAGGGGGTCACTGAAGCTTTCTTT
. TRBJ1-1 TRBV7-2 . CASSGRRGAMNTEAFF TGTGCCAGCAGCGGTCGCAGGGGCGCTATGAACACTGAAGCTTTCTTT
. TRBJ2-7 TRBV10-1 TRBD2 CASSPSGSFHEQYF TGCGCCAGTTCCCCGAGCGGGAGTTTCCACGAGCAGTACTTC
once TRBJ1-2 TRBV19 . CASSIQGRNYGYTF TGTGCCAGTAGTATTCAGGGGCGGAACTATGGCTACACCTTC
. TRBJ1-5 TRBV7-9 . CASSLGDITIQPQHF TGTGCCAGCAGCTTAGGGGACATAACGATTCAGCCCCAGCATTTT
. TRBJ1-3 TRBV19 . CASKDFGSGNTIYF TGTGCCAGCAAGGACTTCGGCTCTGGAAACACCATATATTTT
once TRBJ1-6 TRBV7-3 . CASSSGQYNSPLHF TGTGCCAGCAGCTCCGGACAGTATAATTCACCCCTCCACTTT
. TRBJ1-2 TRBV5-4 TRBD1 CASSSYRDSASNYGYTF TGTGCCAGCAGCTCTTACCGGGACAGCGCTTCTAACTATGGCTACACCTTC
. TRBJ1-1 TRBV11-3 TRBD1 CASSTGQGEVTEAFF TGTGCCAGCAGCACCGGACAGGGAGAGGTCACTGAAGCTTTCTTT